This T cell receptor (beta chain) came from a study of human T cells and chemical hapten exposure. Study outcomes and limitations: The immune response of these alopecia patients might not match healthy individuals'. Sensitization with DPC brought no change to TCRs above 1 in 1000 in frequency.

This clonotype has just a few counts. Its antigen is currently unknown. One entry per CDR3 protein, called by TCRdb with MiXCR from the RACE reads. Of 300,000 to 450,000 distinct CDR3 sequences in the sample, 5% to 6.5% were seen once. Stated time point: pre-sensitization, week 0. Indicated treatment: therapeutic diphenylcyclopropenone sensitization with weekly scalp DPC. Staff drew blood before applying each patch test. The source is a woman under 30 with alopecia areata. Some clones in this sample may be carry-over from other donors' samples. The material sequenced was whole blood, taken in connection with sensitization to the hapten diphenylcyclopropenone (DPC).

The CDR3 region has the DNA TGTGCCAGCAGGGTCATGGGTGGAACTGAAGCTTTCTTT. It translates to CASRVMGGTEAFF. The chain is built from TRBV5-5 and TRBJ1-1; D not resolved. The germline V gene has CDR1 SGHKS and CDR2 YYEKEE (reference sequence). The CDR3 has 13 residues. Trimming left V 5 bases short and J 5 bases short, with 13 bases between.